This note documents a single T cell receptor beta chain sequence. A universal primer binding site was introduced by template switching. The final cDNA contained unique molecular identifiers. TCRdb processed the 5' RACE reads anew with MiXCR; each CDR3 protein has one entry. The data show 400,000 to 650,000 distinct CDR3 sequences, less than 25% seen once. The sample originates from a study of identical twins. This CDR3 has 14 amino acids. Germline V gene sequence: CDR1 DFQATT, CDR2 SNEGSKA (reference sequence). Between the trimmed V and J ends, which lost 3 bases and 4 bases, there was a span of 15 bases. In addition, the sample was reused for a study of T cells expressing NK-cell markers. As that study records: Eight donors were sequenced, seven testing HCMV-seropositive and one testing seronegative.

This receptor was taken from a woman aged 18-30 years in good health. Input material: CD4+ T cells sorted from blood. This chain connects TRBV20-1 to TRBJ1-1, with a tentative D call TRBD1 (5 bases). Here the CDR3 DNA reads TGCAGTGCTAGTCCCAGGGATTTTATCACTGAAGCTTTCTTT. Its protein is CSASPRDFITEAFF.